The source of this T cell receptor beta chain is a study of blood T cell repertoires in COVID-19. In the study overall: Both acute and convalescent COVID-19 samples were obtained from the United States, Italy and Spain. The analysed material was cDNA or gDNA that came from T cells, B-cell-depleted T cells, or PBMCs.

As handled by the study authors: Estimates of nucleated cell counts were drawn from the amplification of reference gene primers. Sequencing used immunoSEQ multiplex PCR; TCRdb keeps in-frame clones, though not all of them. D and trimming were read from the DNA, whereas the V and J calls and clone size are those reported in that table. The sample lists over 400,000 clones, roughly nine tenths occurring once. It was during active infection that Seattle patients were enrolled and then longitudinally followed. This CDR3 comprises 14 residues. With 7 bases removed from V and 0 bases from J, the gap between germline ends came to 10 bases. Germline V CDR1 and CDR2: MNHEY, SVGAGI.

Sequences were obtained from peripheral blood. V is TRBV6-5 and J is TRBJ1-3, with D possibly being TRBD1 (5 bases). This sequence was found in a woman aged 50 to 65 with COVID-19, enrolled during active disease. CDR3 residues: CASKPQVSGNTIYF. CDR3 sequence (DNA): TGTGCCAGCAAGCCACAGGTCTCTGGAAACACCATATATTTT.